Each of the 25 T cell receptor beta chains below was sequenced from the same sample in a study of T cells in women clearing cervical HPV infection. The data were produced by immunoSEQ multiplex PCR, yet TCRdb's version contains in-frame clones alone and is incomplete. This repertoire includes 30,000 to 50,000 clones. Sequences were obtained from blood buffy coat. The receptors were sampled from a woman between 18 and 70 years old with a cervical HPV16 infection that either progressed to CIN3+ or cleared (not recorded which).

As for this clone: The CDR3 extends 3 residues past the end of the read, so its final part is completed from the germline J gene. The chain combines TRBV10-2 with TRBJ2-3; 10 bases match TRBD1. The germline gives CDR1 WSHSY, CDR2 SAAADI. The CDR3 consists of 15 residues. Trimming at V came to 5 bases and at J to 8 bases, leaving 10 bases not matched to a gene. CDR3 DNA, as far as it was read: TGCGCCAGCAGTCTGGGACAGGGGACAAGTGGTACG. It translates to CASSLGQGTSGT. The CDR3 reads in full as CASSLGQGTSGTQYF.

Remarks on this clone: The read terminates 3 residues before the CDR3 end, so the remaining end is supplied by the germline J gene. The V call is TRBV19, the J call TRBJ2-5, with 15 nucleotides matching TRBD2. The CDR3 runs 17 residues. Germline V CDR1 and CDR2: LNHDA, SQIVND (reference sequence). V was pared by 4 bases and J by 4 bases, with 7 bases of the junction left unmatched. The DNA read from the CDR3 is TGTGCCAGTAGTACACGGACTAGCGGGGGGGCGGGAGAGACC. Amino acid sequence: CASSTRTSGGAGET. The CDR3 in full is CASSTRTSGGAGETQYF.

In the case of this clone: The read ends 3 residues early relative to the CDR3; the germline J gene fills the gap. The gene calls are TRBV7-7 and TRBJ2-5, with a tentative D call TRBD1 (6 bases). With 2 bases removed from V and 1 base from J, the gap between germline ends came to 11 bases. Germline V gene sequence: CDR1 SSHAT, CDR2 FNYEAQ (reference sequence). This CDR3 has 15 amino acids. The sequenced CDR3 bases are TGTGCCAGCAGCTTAAAGGGACATCCCCAAGAGACC. Its translation: CASSLKGHPQET. The complete CDR3 sequence is CASSLKGHPQETQYF.

The part of the CDR3 DNA that was read is TGCAGTGCCCCTGTTGGGGGCTTCAGCACTGAA. Translated: CSAPVGGFSTE. The entire CDR3 protein reads CSAPVGGFSTEAFF. The gene calls are TRBV20-1 and TRBJ1-1; possible D gene TRBD1, 6 bases. The read is 3 residues too short to cover the CDR3 end, so that end is filled in from the germline J gene. The V gene's germline CDR1 is DFQATT and CDR2 SNEGSKA (reference sequence). Between the trimmed V and J ends, which lost 6 bases and 4 bases, there was a span of 18 bases. This CDR3 is 14 amino acids long.

Details on this clone: The CDR3 end lies 3 residues beyond the end of the read and is filled in from the germline J gene. The chain is built from TRBV13 and TRBJ1-3, with 8 bases fitting TRBD1. The CDR3 runs to 14 residues. Germline V gene sequence: CDR1 PRHDT, CDR2 FYEKMQ (reference sequence). The ends lost 4 bases at V and 4 bases at J; junction bases unmatched: 3. Here the CDR3 reads CASSSGQGGNTIYF. CDR3 DNA, as far as it was read: TGTGCCAGCAGCTCAGGACAGGGCGGAAACACC.

On this clone: Read coverage stops 3 residues before the CDR3 terminus; the germline J gene supplies the remainder. The rearrangement uses TRBV2 and TRBJ2-3; D possibly corresponds to TRBD2 (6 bases). Between the trimmed V and J ends, which lost 7 bases and 6 bases, there was a span of 20 bases. CDR1 is SNHLY, CDR2 FYNNEI, per germline. The CDR3 is made up of 15 amino acids. CDR3 region: CASKTGGTPTDTQYF. Incomplete CDR3 DNA: TGTGCCAGCAAAACCGGTGGGACTCCCACGGATACG.

As for this clone: The CDR3 end falls 3 residues outside the read, so it is completed with the germline J gene. The chain uses TRBV10-3 and TRBJ2-1; 8 bases are shared with TRBD2. This CDR3 spans 14 amino acids. From germline, CDR1 is ENHRY and CDR2 SYGVKD. V lost 11 bases to trimming and J lost 4 bases; unmatched junction nucleotides: 10. The CDR3 spells CAANAGGSYNEQFF. The DNA read from the CDR3 is TGTGCCGCGAACGCGGGGGGCTCTTACAATGAG.

Turning to this clone: The sequenced fragment ends 3 residues before the CDR3 boundary, so the rest is inferred from the germline J gene. The rearrangement links TRBV19 to TRBJ1-2; TRBD1 is a possible D gene (6 bases). The CDR3 sequence is 16 residues long. Germline V gene sequence: CDR1 LNHDA, CDR2 SQIVND (reference sequence). Trimming took off 4 bases at V and 2 bases at J, with 17 bases between the two ends. The CDR3 sequence is CASSRLQGGGNYGYTF. CDR3 bases read: TGTGCCAGTAGTAGATTACAGGGAGGGGGAAACTATGGC.

For this clone: The read falls 3 residues short of the CDR3 end, and the missing part is taken from the germline J gene. V gene TRBV6-1 combines with J gene TRBJ2-7; maybe TRBD1 (5 bases). V dropped 3 bases and J dropped 2 bases, with 11 bases sitting between them. This CDR3 region has 14 residues. Germline V gene data show CDR1 as MNHNS and CDR2 as SASEGT. The CDR3: CASSEQGRAYEQYF. The CDR3 DNA, read in part, is TGTGCCAGCAGTGAGCAGGGTAGAGCCTACGAG.

Remarks on this clone: The sequenced fragment ends 3 residues before the CDR3 boundary, so the rest is inferred from the germline J gene. The gene calls are TRBV5-4 and TRBJ1-1; 9 nucleotides agree with TRBD1. The CDR3 totals 13 residues. The germline CDR1 and CDR2 sequences are SGHNT and YYREEE (reference sequence). Partial CDR3 DNA: TGTGCCAGCAGCTTGGAGGGACAGGGAGAA. Its protein product is CASSLEGQGE. The full CDR3 is CASSLEGQGEAFF.

Regarding this clone: The read terminates 3 residues before the CDR3 end, so the remaining end is supplied by the germline J gene. This chain uses TRBV7-8 with TRBJ2-2; TRBD1 aligns across 7 bases. The V gene end was trimmed by 2 bases and the J gene end by 5 bases; junction bases not matched to a gene: 11. This CDR3 has 17 residues. Germline CDR1 SGHVS, CDR2 FQNEAQ. The sequenced part of the CDR3 DNA is TGTGCCAGCAGCTTAAAGGCAGGGGGTATAATGACCGGGGAG. It yields the protein CASSLKAGGIMTGE. The whole CDR3 protein is CASSLKAGGIMTGELFF.

To note about this clone: The read terminates 3 residues before the CDR3 end, so the remaining end is supplied by the germline J gene. The chain couples TRBV10-3 to TRBJ1-2, with TRBD1 as a possible D gene (5 bases). Germline V gene data show CDR1 as ENHRY and CDR2 as SYGVKD. The ends were cut back, 8 bases at V and 4 bases at J, with 14 bases in the middle. The CDR3 runs 13 residues. Incomplete CDR3 DNA: TGTGCCATCTCAGGTGGGGCGCTCTATGGC. Translated: CAISGGALYG. The whole CDR3 sequence is CAISGGALYGYTF.

Remarks on this clone: The read halts 3 residues ahead of the CDR3 end, with the missing end drawn from the germline J gene. The chain joins TRBV6-7 to TRBJ1-5, with D unresolved. TRBV6-7 is reported as an ORF; its role is uncertain. Trimming removed 11 bases from V and 2 bases from J, with 13 bases in between. The CDR3 covers 13 residues. The CDR3 sequence is CAPLRLGNQPQHF. The part of the CDR3 DNA that was read is TGTGCCCCCCTGAGACTAGGCAATCAGCCC.

Details on this clone: The sequenced fragment ends 3 residues before the CDR3 boundary, so the rest is inferred from the germline J gene. The chain combines TRBV5-4 with TRBJ2-5, with 11 bases that match TRBD2. The germline CDR1 and CDR2 sequences are SGHNT and YYREEE (reference sequence). The CDR3 runs to 16 residues. J gave up 1 base and V 3 bases, and 5 bases lay outside the gene matches. CDR3 amino acids: CASSSPSGGFQETQYF. The sequenced CDR3 bases are TGTGCCAGCAGCTCCCCTAGCGGGGGGTTCCAAGAGACC.

To note about this clone: The missing CDR3 end, 3 residues past where the read stops, is filled in from the germline J gene. The chain employs TRBV2 and TRBJ1-5, with a tentative D call TRBD1 (6 bases). V lost 4 bases, J lost 6 bases, and 13 bases lay in between. This CDR3 comprises 14 residues. Germline values: CDR1 SNHLY, CDR2 FYNNEI. CDR3 DNA (partial): TGTGCCAGCAGTGGATTACAGGGTCCTCAGCCC. It translates to CASSGLQGPQP. The whole CDR3 reads CASSGLQGPQPQHF.

Concerning this clone: The read is 3 residues too short to cover the CDR3 end, so that end is filled in from the germline J gene. The rearrangement joins TRBV6-1 to TRBJ1-6; 7 positions match TRBD1. Germline values: CDR1 MNHNS, CDR2 SASEGT. With V trimmed by 4 bases and J by 9 bases, 12 bases remained unmatched. The CDR3 runs 16 residues. CDR3 DNA (partial): TGTGCCAGCAGTGCCGGACAGGTTCTTTATGTTTCACCC. Translating gives CASSAGQVLYVSP. The whole CDR3 sequence is CASSAGQVLYVSPLHF.

As to this clone: The CDR3 extends 3 residues past the end of the read, so its final part is completed from the germline J gene. The chain is built from TRBV19 and TRBJ2-2; 14 bases match TRBD2. V lost 5 bases, J lost 5 bases, and 7 bases stayed unmatched. The CDR3 is 17 amino acids. Looked up from germline, CDR1 is LNHDA and CDR2 is SQIVND (reference sequence). This CDR3 is CASSGTSGGAFTGELFF. CDR3 DNA (partial): TGTGCCAGTAGTGGGACTAGCGGGGGTGCGTTTACCGGGGAG.

As for this clone: The CDR3 goes on 3 residues after the read ends, and that part is filled in from the germline J gene. The chain carries TRBV28 and TRBJ2-3, with 9 bases matching TRBD2. V lost 6 bases, J lost 5 bases, and 12 bases stayed unmatched. The germline V gene encodes CDR1 MDHEN and CDR2 SYDVKM. The CDR3 runs to 16 residues. CDR3 bases read: TGTGCCAGCAGGACGGCGCGGGGGGGCTTGAGAGATACG. This encodes CASRTARGGLRDT. The whole CDR3 region reads CASRTARGGLRDTQYF.

CDR3 sequence reads: CSAAASNQPQHF. The CDR3 DNA, read in part, is TGCAGTGCAGCCGCCAGCAATCAGCCC. The chain is built from TRBV20-1 and TRBJ1-5; unclear D gene. The read finishes 3 residues shy of the CDR3 end, and the germline J gene is used to complete it. Germline CDR1 is DFQATT and CDR2 is SNEGSKA (reference sequence). Trimming left V 6 bases short and J 1 base short, with 7 bases between. The CDR3 is made up of 12 amino acids.

In terms of frequency, this clone is medium-sized. The CDR3 is cut off 3 residues early in the read; its end comes from the germline J gene. This chain links TRBV27 with TRBJ1-2; TRBD1 matches 7 bases. This CDR3 has 15 amino acids. The V gene end was trimmed by 5 bases and the J gene end by 1 base; junction bases not matched to a gene: 7. Germline loops: CDR1 MNHEY, CDR2 SMNVEV (reference sequence). CDR3 sequence reads: CASSATGFFNYGYTF. The sequenced CDR3 bases are TGTGCCAGCAGTGCGACAGGGTTTTTTAACTATGGC.

Worth noting for this clone: The CDR3 end lies 3 residues beyond the end of the read and is filled in from the germline J gene. V usage is TRBV7-9 and J usage is TRBJ2-1; possible D gene TRBD1, 6 bases. V dropped 11 bases and J dropped 8 bases, with 16 bases sitting between them. Germline V gene sequence: CDR1 SEHNR, CDR2 FQNEAQ (reference sequence). This CDR3 has 12 amino acids. The CDR3 sequence: CAPERGIDEQFF. CDR3 DNA, as far as it was read: TGTGCCCCCGAGAGGGGGATCGATGAG.

As regards this clone: The read terminates 3 residues before the CDR3 end, so the remaining end is supplied by the germline J gene. The V call is TRBV18, the J call TRBJ2-3, with D possibly matching TRBD1 (5 bases). The CDR3 runs to 14 residues. Germline CDR1 is KGHSH and CDR2 is LQKENI. Trimming removed 1 base from V and 2 bases from J, with 7 bases in between. The sequenced part of the CDR3 DNA is TGTGCCAGCTCACCACGGGGCATCACAGATACG. It codes for CASSPRGITDT. The entire CDR3 sequence reads CASSPRGITDTQYF.

Turning to this clone: The CDR3 end falls 3 residues outside the read, so it is completed with the germline J gene. The rearrangement joins TRBV20-1 to TRBJ2-7; possibly TRBD1 for D (6 bases). Germline CDR1 DFQATT, CDR2 SNEGSKA (reference sequence). The V gene lost 3 bases and the J gene lost 2 bases, with 11 bases spanning the gap. This CDR3 has 13 amino acids. The sequenced CDR3 bases are TGCAGTGCTAGGTCGGCAGGGGCCTACGAG. It yields the protein CSARSAGAYE. The CDR3 in full is CSARSAGAYEQYF.

A note on this clone: The CDR3 extends 3 residues past the end of the read, so its final part is completed from the germline J gene. The rearrangement links TRBV20-1 to TRBJ2-7, with a possible D match to TRBD1 (7 bases). V was trimmed by 1 base and J by 3 bases, leaving 13 bases between them. Germline CDR1 and CDR2: DFQATT and SNEGSKA (reference sequence). The CDR3 runs to 14 residues. The CDR3 is CSARVAGGGYEQYF. CDR3 DNA, as far as it was read: TGCAGTGCTAGAGTTGCAGGGGGAGGCTACGAG.

As regards this clone: From the germline J gene comes the end of the CDR3, since the read stops 3 residues before it. This chain joins TRBV6-1 and TRBJ1-1; a weak D match, TRBD1 (6 bases). CDR1 is MNHNS, CDR2 SASEGT, per germline. The V end was cut by 3 bases, the J end by 3 bases, with 14 bases between. The CDR3 is 15 residues long. CDR3 protein: CASSDLRGSDTEAFF. The part of the CDR3 DNA that was read is TGTGCCAGCAGTGACCTGAGGGGGTCGGACACTGAA.